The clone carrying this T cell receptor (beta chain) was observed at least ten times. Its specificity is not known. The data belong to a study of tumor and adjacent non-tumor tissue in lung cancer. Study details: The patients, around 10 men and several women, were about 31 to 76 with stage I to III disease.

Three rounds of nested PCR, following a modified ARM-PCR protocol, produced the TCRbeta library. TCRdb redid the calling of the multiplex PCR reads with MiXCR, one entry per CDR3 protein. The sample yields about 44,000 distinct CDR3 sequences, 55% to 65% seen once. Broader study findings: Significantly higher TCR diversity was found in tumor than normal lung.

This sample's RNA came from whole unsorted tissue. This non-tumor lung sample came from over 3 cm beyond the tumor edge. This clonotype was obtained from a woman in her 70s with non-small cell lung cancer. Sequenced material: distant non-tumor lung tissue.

DNA of the CDR3: TGTGCCAGCAGTCCCAGGGTCGATGAGCAGTTCTTC. It is translated as CASSPRVDEQFF. The chain joins TRBV6-5 to TRBJ2-1, with D perhaps matching TRBD1 (5 bases). This CDR3 is 12 amino acids long. V shed 5 bases and J shed 8 bases, with 10 bases lying between them. CDR1 MNHEY and CDR2 SVGAGI come from the germline V gene.